This entry lists 32 T cell receptor beta chains sequenced from one sample in a study of T-cell reconstitution after alpha-beta-depleted transplantation in children. Unique molecular identifiers were incorporated into the prepared TCRbeta library. TCRdb used MiXCR to reprocess the PCR reads, holding one entry per CDR3 protein. The data show approximately 190,000 distinct CDR3 sequences, roughly 6.5% seen once. The sequencing used PBMCs, collected before TCRalphabeta/CD19-depleted stem cell transplant. Every receptor here comes from a girl in the first two years of life with combined immunodeficiency, due to receive a stem cell transplant.

In its sample, this clonotype was seen many times. The chain combines TRBV29-1 with TRBJ2-1, with D maybe TRBD2 (5 bases). Germline V gene sequence: CDR1 SQVTM, CDR2 ANQGSEA. V lost 3 bases, J lost 1 base, and 19 bases lay in between. The CDR3 contains 17 residues. This chain's CDR3 is CSVEGESGYASYNEQFF. CDR3 coding DNA: TGCAGCGTTGAGGGTGAAAGCGGCTACGCATCCTACAATGAGCAGTTCTTC.

This clonotype was detected ten times or more. The V and J genes are TRBV4-1 and TRBJ1-2; D not resolved. Germline CDR1 reads MGHRA; CDR2 reads YSYEKL. This CDR3 comprises 14 residues. The ends were cut back, 0 bases at V and 4 bases at J, with 9 bases in the middle. CDR3 nucleotide sequence: TGCGCCAGCAGCCAAGATCCGCGCTCCTATGGCTACACCTTC. Protein: CASSQDPRSYGYTF.

The table lists this clonotype with a few counts. This chain uses TRBV29-1 with TRBJ2-1, with TRBD2 identical over 8 bases. Trimming cost V 4 bases and J 0 bases; bases outside gene matches: 11. Per the germline V gene, CDR1 is SQVTM and CDR2 is ANQGSEA. The CDR3 runs to 17 residues. As DNA, the CDR3 is TGCAGCGTTGGGGTGGGCGGGAGGTGGAACTCCTACAATGAGCAGTTCTTC. Translated: CSVGVGGRWNSYNEQFF.

This clonotype was counted at least ten times. The chain carries TRBV5-6 and TRBJ2-2; D gene unclear. The CDR3 runs to 16 residues. V lost 1 base, J lost 5 bases, and 15 bases lay in between. Germline V gene lookup returns CDR1 SGHDT and CDR2 YYEEEE. The CDR3 sequence is CASSLRRFGATGELFF. In nucleotides, the CDR3 is TGTGCCAGCAGCTTGAGGCGGTTCGGAGCTACCGGGGAGCTGTTTTTT.

This clonotype was counted at least ten times. The chain carries TRBV13 and TRBJ2-3; 7 bases match TRBD2. CDR1 is PRHDT and CDR2 is FYEKMQ in the germline V gene (reference sequence). CDR3 length equals 14 residues. Losses at the gene ends were 7 bases for V and 5 bases for J; bases not matched to a gene: 9. The DNA of the CDR3 is TGTGCCAGCACCACCCAGTGGGGGGGAGATACGCAGTATTTT. Encoded protein: CASTTQWGGDTQYF. The full variable domain, with the rest looked up from reference TRBV13 and TRBJ2-3, is AAGVIQSPRHLIKEKRETATLKCYPIPRHDTVYWYQQGPGQDPQFLISFYEKMQSDKGSIPDRFSAQQFSDYHSELNMSSLELGDSALYFCASTTQWGGDTQYFGPGTRLTVL.

In this sample, this clonotype turned up many times. The chain is built from TRBV6-2 or TRBV6-3 and TRBJ2-1, with unresolved D. The CDR3 extends over 15 amino acids. V lost 7 bases and J lost 7, with 20 bases in between. CDR1 and CDR2 (germline): MNHEY, SVGEGT. This CDR3 reads CASIGKLPEGNEQFF. In DNA, the CDR3 is TGTGCCAGCATTGGGAAACTGCCTGAAGGGAATGAGCAGTTCTTC.

There are many counts of this clonotype. The rearrangement links TRBV29-1 to TRBJ2-1, with TRBD1 matching 7 bases. The trim removed 7 bases at V and 2 bases at J, leaving 2 bases unmatched. The CDR3 spans 12 residues. Germline V lookup: CDR1 SQVTM, CDR2 ANQGSEA. CDR3 sequence (DNA): TGCAGCGGACAGGGAGCCTACAATGAGCAGTTCTTC. As protein: CSGQGAYNEQFF.

This clonotype was seen ten or more times. The chain joins TRBV5-1 to TRBJ1-2; 9 nucleotides align to TRBD1. Germline CDR1 reads SGHRS; CDR2 reads YFSETQ. Trimming at V came to 4 bases and at J to 5 bases, leaving 12 bases not matched to a gene. CDR3 length: 16 residues. The CDR3 DNA follows: TGCGCCAGCAGCGATACCGGGACAGGGATTCCTTATGGCTACACCTTC. This codes for CASSDTGTGIPYGYTF.

This clonotype occurred a few times. This sequence joins TRBV5-1 and TRBJ1-2; perhaps TRBD1 as D (5 bases). Trimming removed 1 base at V and 7 bases at J, with 11 bases between. The germline CDR1 and CDR2 sequences are SGHRS and YFSETQ. The CDR3 contains 13 residues. Here the CDR3 DNA reads TGCGCCAGCAGCTTGTGGCCAGGGAGTGGCTACACCTTC. This codes for CASSLWPGSGYTF.

This clonotype was seen ten or more times. The chain is built from TRBV12-3 or TRBV12-4 and TRBJ2-2; 7 bases are shared with TRBD2. Trimming cost V 2 bases and J 0 bases; bases outside gene matches: 3. The CDR3 length is 16 residues. CDR3 amino acids: CASSLKRDANTGELFF. CDR3 nucleotides: TGTGCCAGCAGTTTAAAGCGGGACGCGAACACCGGGGAGCTGTTTTTT.

Many counts were recorded for this clonotype. The chain has TRBV4-3 and TRBJ2-1; either TRBD1 or TRBD2 may supply D (6 bases each). CDR3 length: 14 amino acids. Germline values: CDR1 LGHNA, CDR2 YSLEER. The germline V and J ends were trimmed by 1 base and 11 bases, with 15 bases remaining between them. The CDR3 spells CASSQGIWGAQQFF. The CDR3 nucleotides are TGCGCCAGCAGCCAAGGGATCTGGGGGGCTCAGCAGTTCTTC.

This clonotype was recorded at least ten times. The chain carries TRBV2 and TRBJ2-3, with D perhaps TRBD1 (5 bases). Germline loops: CDR1 SNHLY, CDR2 FYNNEI. This CDR3 contains 18 residues. The V end lost 3 bases, the J end lost 0 bases, and 19 bases lay between the germline ends. The CDR3 region has the DNA TGTGCCAGCAGTGATTGGGGCTACTACACCACTAGCACAGATACGCAGTATTTT. Amino acid sequence: CASSDWGYYTTSTDTQYF.

This clonotype was found a few times. The rearrangement links TRBV28 to TRBJ2-7, with D possibly TRBD1 on 6 matching bases. This CDR3 contains 15 residues. Germline V lookup: CDR1 MDHEN, CDR2 SYDVKM. Deletions cut 6 bases from V and 0 bases from J, with 15 bases between. CDR3 DNA sequence: TGTGCCAGCAGCCTCAGGGGCTCCCCCTCCTACGAGCAGTACTTC. Its translation: CASSLRGSPSYEQYF.

The chain recombines TRBV7-8 with TRBJ2-5; 15 bases fit TRBD2. V lost 1 base, J lost 5 bases, and 11 bases stayed unmatched. This CDR3 is built from 19 residues. Germline V CDR1 and CDR2: SGHVS, FQNEAQ. CDR3 loop: CASSLERVPGTSGRETQYF. The CDR3 bases are TGTGCCAGCAGCTTAGAAAGGGTCCCAGGGACTAGCGGGAGGGAGACCCAGTACTTC. Variable domain in full (rest from reference TRBV7-8 and TRBJ2-5): GAGVSQSPRYKVAKRGQDVALRCDPISGHVSLFWYQQALGQGPEFLTYFQNEAQLDKSGLPSDRFFAERPEGSVSTLKIQRTQQEDSAVYLCASSLERVPGTSGRETQYFGPGTRLLVL.

The table lists this clonotype with many counts. This rearrangement joins TRBV12-3 or TRBV12-4 to TRBJ2-3; 8 bases fit TRBD2. This CDR3 is 16 amino acids long. Trimming removed 2 bases from V and 2 bases from J; junction bases left unmatched: 6. The CDR3 region is CASSLSGGILTDTQYF. In nucleotides, the CDR3 is TGTGCCAGCAGTTTAAGCGGGGGAATACTCACAGATACGCAGTATTTT.

This clonotype has ten or more counts. V and J are TRBV12-3 or TRBV12-4 and TRBJ2-2; possible D gene TRBD1, 5 bases. This CDR3 has 14 amino acids. Trimming took 5 bases from V and 0 from J, leaving 7 bases between them. The CDR3 DNA sequence: TGTGCCAGCAGTAAACAGGCGAACACCGGGGAGCTGTTTTTT. It yields the protein CASSKQANTGELFF.

V and J are TRBV18 and TRBJ1-2, with 8 bases matching TRBD1. CDR3 size: 17 residues. Germline-derived CDR1 and CDR2 are KGHSH and LQKENI. The junction had 9 bases not matched to a gene; V was cut back by 3 bases and J by 0 bases. In nucleotides, the CDR3 is TGTGCCAGCTCACCCAGCCTGGGACAGGAACCTAACTATGGCTACACCTTC. Protein: CASSPSLGQEPNYGYTF.

The V gene is TRBV20-1, the J gene TRBJ2-1, with TRBD2 identical over 8 bases. The germline CDR1 and CDR2 sequences are DFQATT and SNEGSKA (reference sequence). The CDR3 runs to 15 residues. With V trimmed by 1 base and J by 1 base, 3 bases remained unmatched. The CDR3 protein is CSARGGTSSYNEQFF. Here the CDR3 DNA reads TGCAGTGCTAGAGGTGGGACTAGTTCCTACAATGAGCAGTTCTTC.

There are many counts of this clonotype. The chain uses TRBV6-5 and TRBJ2-7, with TRBD1 matching 7 bases. Germline CDR1 reads MNHEY; CDR2 reads SVGAGI. The V gene end was trimmed by 6 bases and the J gene end by 0 bases; junction bases not matched to a gene: 11. The CDR3 loop spans 16 amino acids. The CDR3 DNA reads as TGTGCCAGCAGAAACGCAGGGGGTCGAAGCTCCTACGAGCAGTACTTC. Its translation: CASRNAGGRSSYEQYF.

This clonotype was counted ten times or more. V is TRBV4-3 and J is TRBJ2-7; a weak D match, TRBD1 (5 bases). The CDR3 totals 15 residues. Looked up from germline, CDR1 is LGHNA and CDR2 is YSLEER. The germline V and J ends were trimmed by 2 bases and 0 bases, with 11 bases remaining between them. CDR3 bases: TGCGCCAGCAGCCAATCTACAGGAGACTCCTACGAGCAGTACTTC. Amino acid sequence: CASSQSTGDSYEQYF.

This clonotype was picked up many times. This rearrangement joins TRBV10-3 to TRBJ2-5; no reliable D call. Germline CDR1 and CDR2: ENHRY and SYGVKD. This CDR3 comprises 11 residues. V shed 3 bases and J shed 4 bases, with 3 bases lying between them. CDR3 coding DNA: TGTGCCATCAGTGAAGGAGAGACCCAGTACTTC. It is translated as CAISEGETQYF.

This clonotype has ten or more counts. The chain has TRBV12-3 or TRBV12-4 and TRBJ2-3, with 8 bases identical to TRBD1. With 6 bases clipped from V and 2 bases from J, the junction kept 10 bases outside the gene matches. The CDR3 has 16 amino acids. The chain's CDR3 is CASSFPGDRHTDTQYF. CDR3 in DNA: TGTGCCAGCAGCTTCCCTGGGGACAGGCACACAGATACGCAGTATTTT.

The chain combines TRBV28 with TRBJ2-7, with D perhaps TRBD2 (6 bases). CDR1 and CDR2 (germline): MDHEN, SYDVKM. Trimming took 5 bases from V and 2 from J, leaving 13 bases between them. This CDR3 region has 14 residues. The CDR3 bases are TGTGCCAGCAGTCCGGGGGACGCGACCTACGAGCAGTACTTC. Its protein product is CASSPGDATYEQYF.

This clonotype was observed many times. The rearrangement links TRBV3-1 to TRBJ2-3, with unresolved D. The CDR3 runs 14 residues. The V gene lost 2 bases and the J gene lost 2 bases, with 8 bases spanning the gap. From germline, CDR1 is LGHDT and CDR2 YNNKEL (reference sequence). The chain's CDR3 is CASSQMSTTDTQYF. CDR3 nucleotide sequence: TGTGCCAGCAGCCAAATGTCCACCACAGATACGCAGTATTTT.

The CDR3: CAWSTTERGYNEQFF. Written as DNA, the CDR3 is TGTGCCTGGAGTACCACGGAGCGGGGTTACAATGAGCAGTTCTTC. This sequence joins TRBV30 and TRBJ2-1; TRBD2 matches at 7 bases. Looked up from germline, CDR1 is GTSNPN and CDR2 is SVGIG (reference sequence). With 2 bases clipped from V and 4 bases from J, the junction kept 8 bases outside the gene matches. CDR3 size: 15 residues.

Remarks on this clonotype: A much larger clone sits a single nucleotide away, making a read error possible. The chain has TRBV9 and TRBJ2-5; TRBD1 might be the D (6 bases). Germline V gene sequence: CDR1 SGDLS, CDR2 YYNGEE. The CDR3 spans 13 residues. V gave up 3 bases and J gave up 4 bases, with 10 bases separating them. In nucleotides, the CDR3 is TGTGCCAGCAGCGACCAGGGGCCAGAGACCCAGTACTTC. Amino acids: CASSDQGPETQYF.

This clonotype was recorded many times. The chain has TRBV7-2 and TRBJ1-2; D unclear. The CDR3 length is 16 residues. V lost 5 bases and J 1 base, leaving 17 bases between the germline ends. Germline lookup yields CDR1 SGHTA and CDR2 FQGNSA. CDR3 DNA sequence: TGTGCCAGCAGCCAAGTTAGGCTCCGTCTTAACTATGGCTACACCTTC. Translating it yields CASSQVRLRLNYGYTF.

This clonotype came up many times. The chain joins TRBV29-1 to TRBJ1-2; no reliable D call. CDR1 and CDR2 from the germline V gene are SQVTM and ANQGSEA. Between the trimmed V and J ends, which lost 5 bases and 9 bases, there was a span of 10 bases. This CDR3 contains 10 residues. CDR3 amino acids: CSVREGSYTF. CDR3 nucleotides: TGCAGCGTTAGGGAAGGGAGCTACACCTTC. Full variable domain (missing parts from reference TRBV29-1 and TRBJ1-2): SAVISQKPSRDICQRGTSLTIQCQVDSQVTMMFWYRQQPGQSLTLIATANQGSEATYESGFVIDKFPISRPNLTFSTLTVSNMSPEDSSIYLCSVREGSYTFGSGTRLTVV.

This clonotype was counted ten times or more. This sequence joins TRBV29-1 and TRBJ2-2; 7 bases fit TRBD2. The germline CDR1 and CDR2 sequences are SQVTM and ANQGSEA. With V trimmed by 6 bases and J by 3 bases, 10 bases remained unmatched. This CDR3 has 15 residues. CDR3 loop: CSVYWGGPYTGELFF. The CDR3 coding sequence is TGCAGCGTCTATTGGGGGGGACCTTACACCGGGGAGCTGTTTTTT.

In its sample, this clonotype was seen many times. The CDR3: CASSSWSGLSDYGYTF. The CDR3 DNA reads TGCGCCAGCAGCTCTTGGTCCGGACTATCAGACTATGGCTACACCTTC. The chain combines TRBV5-1 with TRBJ1-2; D not certain. The germline V gene has CDR1 SGHRS and CDR2 YFSETQ. V was trimmed by 3 bases and J by 3 bases, leaving 18 bases between them. This CDR3 has 16 residues.

This clonotype was counted at least ten times. The chain uses TRBV6-2 or TRBV6-3 and TRBJ2-6; perhaps TRBD2 as D (5 bases). The CDR3 is 15 amino acids. Per germline, CDR1 MNHEY and CDR2 SVGEGT. Trimming removed 3 bases at V and 0 bases at J, with 6 bases between. The CDR3 spells CASSYEGSGANVLTF. The CDR3 DNA sequence: TGTGCCAGCAGTTATGAGGGCTCTGGGGCCAACGTCCTGACTTTC.

There are many counts of this clonotype. The rearrangement uses TRBV29-1 and TRBJ2-7; D perhaps matches TRBD2 (7 bases). Trimming removed 7 bases from V and 3 bases from J, with 10 bases in between. This CDR3 has 11 residues. Germline CDR1 SQVTM, CDR2 ANQGSEA. CDR3 region: CSGGGDYEQYF. The CDR3 bases are TGCAGCGGCGGGGGCGACTACGAGCAGTACTTC.